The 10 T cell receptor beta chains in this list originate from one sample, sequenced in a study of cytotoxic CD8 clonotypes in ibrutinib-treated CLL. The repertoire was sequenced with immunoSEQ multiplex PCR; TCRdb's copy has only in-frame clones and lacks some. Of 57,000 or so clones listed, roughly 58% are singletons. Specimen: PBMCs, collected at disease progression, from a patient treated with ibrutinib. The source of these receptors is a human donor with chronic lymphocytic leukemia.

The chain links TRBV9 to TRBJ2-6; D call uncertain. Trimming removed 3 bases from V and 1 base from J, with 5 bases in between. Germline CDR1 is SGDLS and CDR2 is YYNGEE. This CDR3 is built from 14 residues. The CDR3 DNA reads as TGTGCCAGCAGCGGAAGGTCTGGGGCCAACGTCCTGACTTTC. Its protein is CASSGRSGANVLTF.

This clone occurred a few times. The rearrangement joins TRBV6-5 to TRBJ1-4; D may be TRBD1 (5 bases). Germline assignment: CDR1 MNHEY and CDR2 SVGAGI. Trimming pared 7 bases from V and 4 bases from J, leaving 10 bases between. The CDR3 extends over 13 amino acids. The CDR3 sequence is CASMGLGNEKLFF. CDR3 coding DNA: TGTGCCAGCATGGGGCTTGGTAATGAAAAACTGTTTTTT.

Written as DNA, the CDR3 is TGTGCCACTGCGCCGGGGGGCAATGAAAAACTGTTTTTT. The encoded protein is CATAPGGNEKLFF. The chain carries TRBV4-2 and TRBJ1-4; D perhaps matches TRBD1 (6 bases). Trimming left V 10 bases short and J 5 bases short, with 14 bases between. The CDR3 runs 13 residues. The V gene's germline CDR1 is LGHNA and CDR2 YNFKEQ.

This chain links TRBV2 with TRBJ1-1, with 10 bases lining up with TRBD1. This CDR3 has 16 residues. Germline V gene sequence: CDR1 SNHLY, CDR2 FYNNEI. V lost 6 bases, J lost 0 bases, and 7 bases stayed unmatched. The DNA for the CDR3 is TGTGCCAGCAGGGGAGTGGACAGGGGGATGAACACTGAAGCTTTCTTT. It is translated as CASRGVDRGMNTEAFF.

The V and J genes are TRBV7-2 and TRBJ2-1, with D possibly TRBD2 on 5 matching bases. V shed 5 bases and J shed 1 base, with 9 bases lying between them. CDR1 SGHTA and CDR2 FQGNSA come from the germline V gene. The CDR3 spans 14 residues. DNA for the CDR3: TGTGCCAGCAGCGAACGGACTTCCTACAATGAGCAGTTCTTC. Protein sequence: CASSERTSYNEQFF.

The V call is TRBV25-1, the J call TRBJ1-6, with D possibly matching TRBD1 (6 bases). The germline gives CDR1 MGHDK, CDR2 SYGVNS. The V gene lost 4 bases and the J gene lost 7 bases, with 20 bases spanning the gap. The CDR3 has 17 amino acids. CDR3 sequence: CASSGYRVRAENSPLHF. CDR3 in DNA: TGTGCCAGCAGTGGTTACAGGGTGCGTGCCGAGAATTCACCCCTCCACTTT.

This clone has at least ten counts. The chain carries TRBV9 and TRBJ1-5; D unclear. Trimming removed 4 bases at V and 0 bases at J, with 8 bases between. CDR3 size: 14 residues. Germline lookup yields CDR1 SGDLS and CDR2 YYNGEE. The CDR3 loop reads CASSTMDSNQPQHF. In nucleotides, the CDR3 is TGTGCCAGCAGCACCATGGATAGCAATCAGCCCCAGCATTTT. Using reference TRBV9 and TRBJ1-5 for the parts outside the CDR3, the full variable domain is DSGVTQTPKHLITATGQRVTLRCSPRSGDLSVYWYQQSLDQGLQFLIQYYNGEERAKGNILERFSAQQFPDLHSELNLSSLELGDSALYFCASSTMDSNQPQHFGDGTRLSIL.

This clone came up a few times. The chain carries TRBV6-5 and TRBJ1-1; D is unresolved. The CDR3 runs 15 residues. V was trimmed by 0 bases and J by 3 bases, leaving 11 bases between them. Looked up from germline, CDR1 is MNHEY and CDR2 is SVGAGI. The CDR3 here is CASSYSPGVDTEAFF. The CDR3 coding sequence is TGTGCCAGCAGTTACTCTCCCGGGGTCGACACTGAAGCTTTCTTT.

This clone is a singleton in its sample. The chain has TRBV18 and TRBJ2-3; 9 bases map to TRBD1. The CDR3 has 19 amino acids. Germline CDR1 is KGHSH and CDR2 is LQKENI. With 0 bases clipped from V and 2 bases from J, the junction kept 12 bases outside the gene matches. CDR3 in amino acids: CASSPPVPLWDRDTDTQYF. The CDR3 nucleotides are TGTGCCAGCTCACCACCGGTTCCTTTATGGGACAGGGACACAGATACGCAGTATTTT. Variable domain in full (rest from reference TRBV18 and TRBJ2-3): NAGVMQNPRHLVRRRGQEARLRCSPMKGHSHVYWYRQLPEEGLKFMVYLQKENIIDESGMPKERFSAEFPKEGPSILRIQQVVRGDSAAYFCASSPPVPLWDRDTDTQYFGPGTRLTVL.

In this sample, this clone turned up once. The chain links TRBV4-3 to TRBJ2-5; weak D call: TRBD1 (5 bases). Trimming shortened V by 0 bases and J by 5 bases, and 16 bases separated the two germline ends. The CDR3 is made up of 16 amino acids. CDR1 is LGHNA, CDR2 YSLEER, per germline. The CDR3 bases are TGCGCCAGCAGCCAAGATTGGGGCCCCATCAGGGAGACCCAGTACTTC. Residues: CASSQDWGPIRETQYF.